This TCR beta chain was captured by sequencing in a study of blood T cells in healthy people across ages. The study, taken as a whole, reports: With donor CMV status unknown, expanded clonotype changes were possibly confounded.

Germline assignment: CDR1 SGHRS and CDR2 YFSETQ. V shed 2 bases and J shed 6 bases, with 9 bases lying between them. This CDR3 comprises 13 residues. A second roughly 6 to 11 cycle PCR used barcoded and J-beta primers. A single record per CDR3 protein comes from TCRdb applying MiXCR to the 5' RACE reads. Altogether hundreds of thousands of distinct CDR3 sequences are present, around 48% being singletons, with the ten largest covering about an eighth. This clonotype was seen only a few times. Its antigen remains unidentified. The TCR was taken from a man aged 25 to 45 in good health. The chain combines TRBV5-1 with TRBJ2-1; tentatively, D is TRBD2 (5 bases). Sequencing was done on a sample of blood. The CDR3 region is CASSLRRGNEQFF. The CDR3 DNA reads TGCGCCAGCAGCTTAAGACGGGGCAATGAGCAGTTCTTC.